A single sample gave rise to the 21 T cell receptor beta chains below, sequenced in a study of cytomegalovirus exposure and HLA in healthy donors (dated by TCRdb to the late 2010s). The receptor library was made with the immunoSEQ multiplex PCR assay. TCRdb took over this immuneACCESS table, retaining in-frame rearrangements with V and J assigned. Such tables are incomplete; in checked studies, under half of the missing clones stem from an unresolved V gene, and the remainder is unexplained. This sample is represented by around 69,000 clones; over 90% of them were singletons. The ten largest clones capture 4.5% of the sample. Sequences were obtained from PBMCs. These receptors came from a woman in her late teens or twenties in good health and CMV-seropositive.

The V gene is TRBV28, the J gene TRBJ1-5, with D possibly being TRBD1 (6 bases). V lost 4 bases and J 0 bases, leaving 13 bases between the germline ends. The CDR3 sequence is 16 residues long. CDR1 and CDR2 from the germline V gene are MDHEN and SYDVKM. CDR3 sequence (DNA): TGTGCCAGCAGTTCCCCCCGGGACACTAGCAATCAGCCCCAGCATTTT. As protein: CASSSPRDTSNQPQHF.

The J gene is TRBJ2-1, the V gene TRBV28, with 8 bases identical to TRBD1. The length of the CDR3 is 14 residues. V gave up 6 bases and J gave up 9 bases; unmatched junction bases: 10. Germline loops: CDR1 MDHEN, CDR2 SYDVKM. The CDR3 reads CASRTRGRILEQFF. CDR3 DNA: TGTGCCAGCAGAACCAGGGGGCGCATCCTTGAGCAGTTCTTC.

This chain uses TRBV4-2 with TRBJ2-7; TRBD2 aligns across 12 bases. The CDR3 extends over 15 amino acids. V lost 1 base and J lost 6; bases outside the gene matches: 4. CDR1 and CDR2 from the germline V gene are LGHNA and YNFKEQ. CDR3 nucleotides: TGTGCCAGCAGCCAAGGGGGGACTAGCGGGTCCGAGCAGTACTTC. This sequence encodes CASSQGGTSGSEQYF.

This chain joins TRBV30 and TRBJ2-1; 7 bases are shared with TRBD2. Germline V gene data show CDR1 as GTSNPN and CDR2 as SVGIG (reference sequence). This CDR3 comprises 16 residues. Trimming removed 1 base from V and 7 bases from J; junction bases left unmatched: 13. The CDR3 coding sequence is TGTGCCTGGAGTGCCGCTAAGGGAGGGCCGCTAAATGAGCAGTTCTTC. Residues: CAWSAAKGGPLNEQFF.

The chain employs TRBV7-2 and TRBJ2-1, with a tentative D call TRBD2 (5 bases). Looked up from germline, CDR1 is SGHTA and CDR2 is FQGNSA. The CDR3 has 15 amino acids. The germline V and J ends were trimmed by 3 bases and 7 bases, with 16 bases remaining between them. This chain's CDR3 is CASSFEGGYGNEQFF. The CDR3 DNA sequence: TGTGCCAGCAGCTTCGAGGGTGGGTACGGTAATGAGCAGTTCTTC.

V is TRBV5-1 and J is TRBJ2-1; 8 bases match TRBD2. V shed 3 bases, J shed 9 bases, and the junction held 11 bases outside the gene matches. Germline CDR1 reads SGHRS; CDR2 reads YFSETQ. This CDR3 has 15 residues. CDR3 sequence: CASSSVAGRAGEQFF. For the CDR3, the DNA is TGCGCCAGCAGCTCCGTAGCGGGACGTGCGGGTGAGCAGTTCTTC.

The chain carries TRBV28 and TRBJ1-5, with 7 bases that match TRBD1. Germline V gene sequence: CDR1 MDHEN, CDR2 SYDVKM. The CDR3 has 14 residues. The junction had 0 bases not matched to a gene; V was cut back by 2 bases and J by 2 bases. CDR3 in DNA: TGTGCCAGCAGTTTAGACAGGGGCAATCAGCCCCAGCATTTT. Translation gives CASSLDRGNQPQHF. Supplemented by reference TRBV28 and TRBJ1-5, the full variable domain reads DVKVTQSSRYLVKRTGEKVFLECVQDMDHENMFWYRQDPGLGLRLIYFSYDVKMKEKGDIPEGYSVSREKKERFSLILESASTNQTSMYLCASSLDRGNQPQHFGDGTRLSIL.

The chain links TRBV11-3 to TRBJ2-1; TRBD2 might be the D (6 bases). V was cut by 1 base and J by 4 bases, with 8 bases left in between. CDR1 and CDR2 from the germline V gene are SGHNT and YENEEA. This CDR3 region has 14 residues. The CDR3 loop reads CASSLGGDYNEQFF. The CDR3 coding sequence is TGTGCCAGCAGCTTAGGGGGGGATTACAATGAGCAGTTCTTC.

J is TRBJ2-7 and V is TRBV27; 7 positions agree with TRBD2. CDR3 length equals 18 residues. J lost 0 bases, V lost 5 bases, and 16 bases had no gene match. Germline V gene sequence: CDR1 MNHEY, CDR2 SMNVEV (reference sequence). In DNA form, the CDR3 reads TGTGCCAGCAGTCCCCGACCCCCCCTAGCGGTGAGCTCCTACGAGCAGTACTTC. Its protein is CASSPRPPLAVSSYEQYF.

The chain carries TRBV6-7 and TRBJ2-7, with TRBD1 identical over 9 bases. Being an ORF, TRBV6-7 has a function that is uncertain. The CDR3 totals 15 residues. The V segment lost 0 bases and the J segment 5 bases; nucleotides outside the gene matches: 5. CDR3 sequence reads: CASSYSQRTGDEQYF. The CDR3 coding sequence is TGTGCCAGCAGTTACTCCCAACGGACAGGGGACGAGCAGTACTTC.

This clone was recorded only once. This sequence joins TRBV11-3 and TRBJ2-3; 7 bases fit TRBD2. Germline CDR1 reads SGHNT; CDR2 reads YENEEA. Losses at the gene ends were 1 base for V and 2 bases for J; bases not matched to a gene: 12. The CDR3 is made up of 18 amino acids. The CDR3 DNA sequence: TGTGCCAGCAGCTTAGTGGCCCGGCCCACTAGCGCCACAGATACGCAGTATTTT. Protein sequence: CASSLVARPTSATDTQYF.

The chain combines TRBV28 with TRBJ2-2; perhaps TRBD2 as D (6 bases). This CDR3 contains 15 residues. The germline CDR1 and CDR2 sequences are MDHEN and SYDVKM. V lost 3 bases, J lost 5 bases, and 13 bases lay in between. The CDR3 coding sequence is TGTGCCAGCAGTTTTGGACTACTTTTTACCGGGGAGCTGTTTTTT. Translation gives CASSFGLLFTGELFF.

This clone was found once. The chain's CDR3 is CASSWGHGSDEQFF. DNA for the CDR3: TGTGCCAGCAGTTGGGGACATGGTTCGGATGAGCAGTTCTTC. The V and J genes are TRBV27 and TRBJ2-1; TRBD1 might be the D (6 bases). Germline CDR1 reads MNHEY; CDR2 reads SMNVEV (reference sequence). This CDR3 region has 14 residues. V lost 4 bases to trimming and J lost 8 bases, with 15 bases between them.

The chain recombines TRBV4-1 with TRBJ2-7, with TRBD2 matching 12 bases. Germline lookup yields CDR1 MGHRA and CDR2 YSYEKL. CDR3 length: 17 amino acids. With 4 bases clipped from V and 0 bases from J, the junction kept 7 bases outside the gene matches. CDR3 sequence (DNA): TGCGCCAGCAGCCGCGGGACTAGCGGGTATAGCTCCTACGAGCAGTACTTC. Protein: CASSRGTSGYSSYEQYF.

The chain uses TRBV29-1 and TRBJ2-4, with D perhaps TRBD2 (6 bases). V gave up 0 bases and J gave up 0 bases, with 9 bases separating them. This CDR3 region has 15 residues. Germline lookup yields CDR1 SQVTM and CDR2 ANQGSEA. CDR3 DNA: TGCAGCGTTGAAGATACGGGGGAAGCCAAAAACATTCAGTACTTC. Encoded protein: CSVEDTGEAKNIQYF.

This clone has only one observation. The rearrangement uses TRBV6-6 and TRBJ2-7; 7 bases agree with TRBD2. Trimming cost V 6 bases and J 7 bases; bases outside gene matches: 3. The CDR3 extends over 11 amino acids. The germline V gene encodes CDR1 MNHNY and CDR2 SVGAGI (reference sequence). CDR3 sequence (DNA): TGTGCCAGCAGCCCTAGCGGTGAGCAGTACTTC. Its translation is CASSPSGEQYF.

V and J are TRBV21-1 and TRBJ2-7; whether TRBD2, the table's D call, matches the DNA was not checked. TRBV21-1 is an annotated pseudogene. The CDR3 sequence is 12 residues long. Written as DNA, the CDR3 is TGTGCCAGCACGACTGCTTACTACGAGCAGTACTTC. Its translation is CASTTAYYEQYF.

V gene TRBV19 combines with J gene TRBJ2-7; no clear D. Deletions cut 6 bases from V and 3 bases from J, with 12 bases between. The CDR3 contains 13 residues. The germline gives CDR1 LNHDA, CDR2 SQIVND (reference sequence). This chain's CDR3 is CASSSLVGYEQYF. CDR3 in DNA: TGTGCCAGTAGCTCCCTGGTCGGCTACGAGCAGTACTTC.

The rearrangement uses TRBV2 and TRBJ1-5; D might be TRBD1 (6 bases). The CDR3 has 17 residues. Germline CDR1 reads SNHLY; CDR2 reads FYNNEI. V shed 5 bases and J shed 0 bases, with 17 bases lying between them. The chain's CDR3 is CASSRNGQFYSNQPQHF. CDR3 nucleotides: TGTGCCAGCAGTAGAAATGGACAGTTCTATAGCAATCAGCCCCAGCATTTT.

The chain links TRBV4-2 to TRBJ2-1; D may be TRBD1 (6 bases). CDR1 LGHNA and CDR2 YNFKEQ come from the germline V gene. The CDR3 sequence is 13 residues long. The V end was cut by 2 bases, the J end by 8 bases, with 10 bases between. Written as DNA, the CDR3 is TGTGCCAGCAGCCAATACCCAGGGGATGAGCAGTTCTTC. It specifies CASSQYPGDEQFF.

The V and J genes are TRBV27 and TRBJ2-7; 14 positions agree with TRBD2. From germline, CDR1 is MNHEY and CDR2 SMNVEV (reference sequence). The CDR3 runs 19 residues. The V and J ends lost 2 bases and 0 bases, in that order; junction bases with no gene match: 9. The CDR3 bases are TGTGCCAGCAGTTTACGGTGGACTAGCGGGAGGACTAGCTCCTACGAGCAGTACTTC. Encoded protein: CASSLRWTSGRTSSYEQYF.